The 9 T cell receptor beta chains presented below share a single source sample, sequenced in a study of blood T cell repertoires in COVID-19. TCRdb's copy holds only in-frame clones and misses some; the assay was immunoSEQ multiplex PCR. Of about 250,000 clones in the sample, 65% to 90% were seen once. Specimen: PBMCs or T cells enriched from blood (not recorded which). Receptors originate from a woman aged 50 to 60 with acute COVID-19.

The genes are TRBV30 and TRBJ1-2; TRBD1 agrees at 7 bases. The germline V gene has CDR1 GTSNPN and CDR2 SVGIG (reference sequence). The CDR3 consists of 13 residues. V trimming: 4 bases; J trimming: 2 bases; junction bases outside the gene matches: 4. The CDR3 sequence is CAWNQQGNYGYTF. The CDR3 region has the DNA TGTGCCTGGAACCAACAGGGGAACTATGGCTACACCTTC.

The chain employs TRBV7-2 and TRBJ1-5, with TRBD1 matching 12 bases. Germline V lookup: CDR1 SGHTA, CDR2 FQGNSA. CDR3 size: 15 residues. Germline trimming cut 1 base from V and 7 bases from J; bases unmatched to any gene: 2. CDR3 loop: CASSLVGTGGQPQHF. The CDR3 coding sequence is TGTGCCAGCAGCTTAGTGGGGACAGGGGGCCAGCCCCAGCATTTT. Drawing the rest from reference TRBV7-2 and TRBJ1-5, the complete variable domain is GAGVSQSPSNKVTEKGKDVELRCDPISGHTALYWYRQSLGQGLEFLIYFQGNSAPDKSGLPSDRFSAERTGGSVSTLTIQRTQQEDSAVYLCASSLVGTGGQPQHFGDGTRLSIL.

The genes are TRBV7-9 and TRBJ2-2; a weak D match, TRBD2 (5 bases). Per germline, CDR1 SEHNR and CDR2 FQNEAQ (reference sequence). CDR3 length equals 14 residues. V lost 5 bases to trimming and J lost 4 bases, with 11 bases between them. The CDR3 sequence: CASSPLAGTGELFF. CDR3 bases: TGTGCCAGCAGCCCCCTAGCTGGCACCGGGGAGCTGTTTTTT.

V usage is TRBV7-6 and J usage is TRBJ1-2; 9 nucleotides match TRBD1. Trimming at V came to 8 bases and at J to 6 bases, leaving 19 bases not matched to a gene. Germline loops: CDR1 SGHVS, CDR2 FNYEAQ. The CDR3 runs to 17 residues. CDR3 residues: CASLGGTGTLLGNGYTF. CDR3 coding DNA: TGTGCCAGCTTAGGAGGGACAGGGACCCTTCTGGGTAATGGCTACACCTTC.

This sequence joins TRBV19 and TRBJ1-5; D remains ambiguous. V lost 8 bases and J 5 bases, leaving 13 bases between the germline ends. This CDR3 spans 13 amino acids. Per the germline V gene, CDR1 is LNHDA and CDR2 is SQIVND (reference sequence). In DNA, the CDR3 is TGTGCCAGTGTCCAGGCGGGGTATCAGCCCCAGCATTTT. This gives the protein CASVQAGYQPQHF.

V is TRBV19 and J is TRBJ2-5; a possible D gene is TRBD1 (5 bases). Germline V gene data show CDR1 as LNHDA and CDR2 as SQIVND (reference sequence). V was shortened by 5 bases and J by 5 bases, with 12 bases between the two germline ends. The CDR3 runs 13 residues. The CDR3 protein is CASSGSPGETQYF. The CDR3, as DNA: TGTGCCAGTAGTGGCTCTCCAGGGGAGACCCAGTACTTC. The complete variable domain, with remaining parts taken from reference TRBV19 and TRBJ2-5, reads DGGITQSPKYLFRKEGQNVTLSCEQNLNHDAMYWYRQDPGQGLRLIYYSQIVNDFQKGDIAEGYSVSREKKESFPLTVTSAQKNPTAFYLCASSGSPGETQYFGPGTRLLVL.

V usage is TRBV3-1 (or the pseudogene TRBV3-2) and J usage is TRBJ1-3; tentatively, D is TRBD1 (6 bases). V lost 4 bases and J lost 8, with 15 bases in between. The CDR3 runs 14 residues. Germline-derived CDR1 and CDR2 are LGHDT and YNNKEL (reference sequence). DNA for the CDR3: TGTGCCAGCAGCCCCCCCAGGGGCAGGGACACCATATATTTT. Amino acids: CASSPPRGRDTIYF.

The chain is built from TRBV2 and TRBJ1-2, with a tentative D call TRBD1 (5 bases). V was trimmed by 6 bases and J by 8 bases, leaving 16 bases between them. The CDR3 contains 13 residues. Germline V CDR1 and CDR2: SNHLY, FYNNEI. CDR3 nucleotides: TGTGCCAGCAGGGGAGGGACCATTCGGGGCTACACCTTC. This sequence encodes CASRGGTIRGYTF.

The genes are TRBV5-1 and TRBJ2-3; 8 bases match TRBD1. The CDR3 is made up of 17 amino acids. Trimming removed 4 bases from V and 3 bases from J; junction bases left unmatched: 13. CDR1 is SGHRS, CDR2 YFSETQ, per germline. For the CDR3, the DNA is TGCGCCAGCAGCCCTCATATTGGGACAGGTGATACAGATACGCAGTATTTT. As protein: CASSPHIGTGDTDTQYF.